Following are 15 T cell receptor beta chains from one sample sequenced in a study of shared clonotypes between healthy human individuals (dated by TCRdb to about 2020). Preparation of the library involved the immunoSEQ multiplex PCR assay. This immuneACCESS table, as held by TCRdb, lists in-frame sequences with V and J called but not all clones. Of the missing ones, under half trace to an unresolved V gene in checked studies; the others have no known cause. Recorded for this sample are over 850,000 clones; 78% of them occurred a single time. The top ten clonotypes cover roughly 0.55% of the sample. Source material: memory CD4+ T cells from PBMCs. The sample's cell subset or site label, decoded: CD45RA-negative fraction. Receptors were obtained from a man between 18 and 35 years old in good health. Some clones in this sample may be carry-over from other donors' samples.

About this clone: One end of the junction fails to match germline, which may point to a read error. The chain combines TRBV6-5 with TRBJ2-7, with D hard to call. CDR1 MNHEY and CDR2 SVGAGI come from the germline V gene. The CDR3 has 13 residues. CDR3 sequence (DNA): TGTGCCAGCAGTTATTCGACCAGCGATCCCCCTAACTTC. Amino acid sequence: CASSYSTSDPPNF.

The V gene is TRBV7-2, the J gene TRBJ1-2; 8 nucleotides align to TRBD1. CDR1 and CDR2 from the germline V gene are SGHTA and FQGNSA. The CDR3 consists of 15 residues. V shed 0 bases and J 4 bases; nucleotides not matched to a gene: 4. The CDR3 DNA is TGTGCCAGCAGCTTAGCGTCGCAGGGGGCCTATGGCTACACCTTC. Its translation is CASSLASQGAYGYTF. Together with reference TRBV7-2 and TRBJ1-2, the CDR3 gives the full variable domain: GAGVSQSPSNKVTEKGKDVELRCDPISGHTALYWYRQSLGQGLEFLIYFQGNSAPDKSGLPSDRFSAERTGGSVSTLTIQRTQQEDSAVYLCASSLASQGAYGYTFGSGTRLTVV.

The count of this clone is one. The chain has TRBV28 and TRBJ2-7; 7 nucleotides agree with TRBD1. This CDR3 has 13 residues. The V and J ends lost 5 bases and 4 bases, in that order; junction bases with no gene match: 5. The germline V gene encodes CDR1 MDHEN and CDR2 SYDVKM. The CDR3 coding sequence is TGTGCCAGCAGTACGGGACAGCTATACGAGCAGTACTTC. Protein product: CASSTGQLYEQYF. Using reference TRBV28 and TRBJ2-7 for the parts outside the CDR3, the full variable domain is DVKVTQSSRYLVKRTGEKVFLECVQDMDHENMFWYRQDPGLGLRLIYFSYDVKMKEKGDIPEGYSVSREKKERFSLILESASTNQTSMYLCASSTGQLYEQYFGPGTRLTVT.

The CDR3 spells CASRPGQVYEQYF. CDR3 DNA sequence: TGTGCCAGCAGGCCGGGACAGGTCTACGAGCAGTACTTC. The V and J genes are TRBV11-1 and TRBJ2-7; 8 positions agree with TRBD1. The V gene's germline CDR1 is SGHAT and CDR2 FQDESV (reference sequence). There are 13 residues in the CDR3. The J segment lost 3 bases and the V segment lost 6 bases, leaving 4 bases of the junction unmatched.

This sequence joins TRBV2 and TRBJ2-3; 10 positions agree with TRBD2. Germline CDR1 reads SNHLY; CDR2 reads FYNNEI. There are 15 residues in the CDR3. V lost 6 bases, J lost 1 base, and 4 bases stayed unmatched. The CDR3 sequence is CASSRLAGRTDTQYF. CDR3 DNA sequence: TGTGCCAGCAGCAGACTAGCGGGCCGCACAGATACGCAGTATTTT.

J is TRBJ2-5 and V is TRBV6-5; D is perhaps TRBD2 (5 bases). Looked up from germline, CDR1 is MNHEY and CDR2 is SVGAGI. V was pared by 5 bases and J by 5 bases, with 15 bases between. The CDR3 totals 14 residues. The CDR3 coding sequence is TGTGCCAGCAGTGAATATCCGGGGTATGAGACCCAGTACTTC. It is translated as CASSEYPGYETQYF.

This chain joins TRBV7-9 and TRBJ2-1; 8 positions match TRBD2. The length of the CDR3 is 14 residues. V lost 5 bases and J lost 6; bases outside the gene matches: 6. CDR1 and CDR2 from the germline V gene are SEHNR and FQNEAQ (reference sequence). CDR3 region: CASSRGGRSNEQFF. The CDR3, as DNA: TGTGCCAGCAGCCGTGGCGGGAGGAGCAATGAGCAGTTCTTC.

The J gene is TRBJ1-1, the V gene TRBV19; no firm D call. Trimming removed 7 bases from V and 11 bases from J, with 11 bases in between. The CDR3 runs to 10 residues. CDR1 is LNHDA, CDR2 SQIVND, per germline (reference sequence). The CDR3 here is CASKREVAFF. The DNA for the CDR3 is TGTGCCAGTAAAAGGGAGGTCGCTTTCTTT.

Of note for this clone: The same CDR3 can be traced to other DNA sequences in this sample. This rearrangement joins TRBV6-1 to TRBJ1-5, with D uncertain. The CDR3 runs 12 residues. Germline V gene lookup returns CDR1 MNHNS and CDR2 SASEGT. The V gene lost 4 bases and the J gene lost 4 bases, with 5 bases spanning the gap. The CDR3 bases are TGTGCCAGCAGTGTTATTAATCAGCCCCAGCATTTT. Its protein product is CASSVINQPQHF.

The chain links TRBV4-2 to TRBJ1-3; 7 positions match TRBD1. The V gene end was trimmed by 4 bases and the J gene end by 0 bases; junction bases not matched to a gene: 6. The CDR3 spans 16 residues. Per germline, CDR1 LGHNA and CDR2 YNFKEQ. CDR3 DNA: TGTGCCAGCAGCCGCCGGGACAGCAGCTCTGGAAACACCATATATTTT. Residues: CASSRRDSSSGNTIYF.

J is TRBJ1-4 and V is TRBV7-2; D gene unclear. Germline V CDR1 and CDR2: SGHTA, FQGNSA. V lost 5 bases and J lost 5, with 6 bases in between. This CDR3 is built from 12 residues. The CDR3 DNA reads as TGTGCCAGCAGCCCGACCAATGAAAAACTGTTTTTT. Translation gives CASSPTNEKLFF.

This chain connects TRBV5-1 to TRBJ2-3, with D perhaps being TRBD1 or TRBD2 (5 bases each). Trimming pared 5 bases from V and 2 bases from J, leaving 18 bases between. The germline V gene has CDR1 SGHRS and CDR2 YFSETQ. This CDR3 comprises 16 residues. CDR3 protein: CASSEMGEVITDTQYF. CDR3 bases: TGCGCCAGCAGTGAGATGGGGGAAGTAATCACAGATACGCAGTATTTT.

This clone was found a few times. In the same sample, other DNA sequences code for this CDR3. The chain employs TRBV28 and TRBJ2-1; TRBD2 matches at 7 bases. Germline V CDR1 and CDR2: MDHEN, SYDVKM. J was trimmed by 6 bases and V by 4 bases; bases with no gene match: 3. The CDR3 runs to 13 residues. The CDR3 DNA reads TGTGCCAGCAGTTCCAGACTAGCCAATGAGCAGTTCTTC. Its translation is CASSSRLANEQFF.

About this clone itself: Given a much more abundant clone one base away, this may be a read error. Different DNA sequences within this sample yield the same CDR3. This chain links TRBV28 with TRBJ2-7, with D possibly being TRBD2 (5 bases). The CDR3 sequence is 17 residues long. V lost 4 bases, J lost 6 bases, and 25 bases lay in between. Germline V gene sequence: CDR1 MDHEN, CDR2 SYDVKM. The CDR3: CASSSPSFRLGGSEQYF. For the CDR3, the DNA is TGTGCCAGCAGTTCGCCATCGTTTAGGCTAGGAGGTAGCGAGCAGTACTTC.

In DNA, the CDR3 is TGTGCCAGTAGTATAGTTCGGGGACCGGGACAGGGAAGTGGCTACACCTTC. Its translation is CASSIVRGPGQGSGYTF. The chain has TRBV19 and TRBJ1-2; 9 positions agree with TRBD1. Germline V gene data show CDR1 as LNHDA and CDR2 as SQIVND (reference sequence). The length of the CDR3 is 17 residues. The ends lost 1 base at V and 7 bases at J; junction bases unmatched: 13.